This T cell receptor (beta chain) was captured by sequencing in a study of T cell repertoires in cytomegalovirus infection. In its sample, this clonotype was seen a few times. Its antigen is unknown. Deletions cut 3 bases from V and 4 bases from J, with 15 bases between. CDR3 length: 15 residues. Germline V CDR1 and CDR2: MGHDK, SYGVNS. Study conclusions and caveats: The ex vivo response showed dominance by HLA-C-restricted CMV-specific TCR beta clonotypes.

TCRdb analysed the reads with MiXCR anew, one entry per CDR3 protein. In the table there are some 940,000 distinct CDR3 sequences, roughly 30% of which are singletons. The chain links TRBV25-1 to TRBJ1-1; possibly TRBD1 for D (6 bases). This receptor was taken from a human donor in good health (CMV status not recorded). Some clones in this sample may be carry-over from other donors' samples. Sequences were derived from cultured CD8+ T cells from PBMCs, sampled from culture after CMV antigen stimulation. CDR3 residues: CASSDQQGRGTEAFF. As DNA, the CDR3 is TGTGCCAGCAGTGATCAACAGGGTAGAGGCACTGAAGCTTTCTTT. Variable domain in full (rest from reference TRBV25-1 and TRBJ1-1): EADIYQTPRYLVIGTGKKITLECSQTMGHDKMYWYQQDPGMELHLIHYSYGVNSTEKGDLSSESTVSRIRTEHFPLTLESARPSHTSQYLCASSDQQGRGTEAFFGQGTRLTVV.